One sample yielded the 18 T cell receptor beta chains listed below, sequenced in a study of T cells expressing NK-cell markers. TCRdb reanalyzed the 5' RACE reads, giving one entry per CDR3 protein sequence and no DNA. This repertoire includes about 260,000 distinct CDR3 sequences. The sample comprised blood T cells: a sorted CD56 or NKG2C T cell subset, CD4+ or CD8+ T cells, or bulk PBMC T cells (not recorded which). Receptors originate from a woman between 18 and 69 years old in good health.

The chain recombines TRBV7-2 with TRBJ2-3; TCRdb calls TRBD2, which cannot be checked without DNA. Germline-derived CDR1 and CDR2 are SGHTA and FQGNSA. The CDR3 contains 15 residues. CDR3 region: CASSFGGVGTDTQYF.

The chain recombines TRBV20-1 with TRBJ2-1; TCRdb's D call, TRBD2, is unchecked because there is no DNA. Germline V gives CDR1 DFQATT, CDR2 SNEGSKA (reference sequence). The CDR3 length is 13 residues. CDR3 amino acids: CSAVPGQGGGQFF.

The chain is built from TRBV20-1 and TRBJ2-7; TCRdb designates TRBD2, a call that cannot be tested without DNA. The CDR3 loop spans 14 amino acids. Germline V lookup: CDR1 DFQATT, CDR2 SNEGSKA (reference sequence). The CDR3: CSARGRWRTYEQYF.

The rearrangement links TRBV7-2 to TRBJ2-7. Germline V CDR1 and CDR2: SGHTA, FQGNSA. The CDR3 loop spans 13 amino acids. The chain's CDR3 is CASSLVQPYEQYF. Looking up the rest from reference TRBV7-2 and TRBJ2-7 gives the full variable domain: GAGVSQSPSNKVTEKGKDVELRCDPISGHTALYWYRQSLGQGLEFLIYFQGNSAPDKSGLPSDRFSAERTGGSVSTLTIQRTQQEDSAVYLCASSLVQPYEQYFGPGTRLTVT.

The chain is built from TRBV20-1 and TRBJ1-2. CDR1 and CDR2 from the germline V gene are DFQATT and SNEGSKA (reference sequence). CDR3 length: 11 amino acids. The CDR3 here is CSIRQNYGYTF.

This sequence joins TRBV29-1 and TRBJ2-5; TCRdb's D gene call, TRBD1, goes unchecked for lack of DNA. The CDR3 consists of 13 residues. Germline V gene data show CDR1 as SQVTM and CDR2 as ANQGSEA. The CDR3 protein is CSVPGGGPETQYF.

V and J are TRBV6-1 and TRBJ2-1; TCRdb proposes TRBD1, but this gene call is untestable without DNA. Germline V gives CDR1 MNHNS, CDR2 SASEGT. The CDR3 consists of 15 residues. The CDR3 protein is CASRPGRNVYNEQFF.

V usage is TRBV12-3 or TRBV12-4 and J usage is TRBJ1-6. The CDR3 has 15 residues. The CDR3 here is CASSLARGANSPLHF.

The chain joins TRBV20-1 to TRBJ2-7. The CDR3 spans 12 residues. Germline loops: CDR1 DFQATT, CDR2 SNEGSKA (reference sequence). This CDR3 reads CSAASHSYEQYF.

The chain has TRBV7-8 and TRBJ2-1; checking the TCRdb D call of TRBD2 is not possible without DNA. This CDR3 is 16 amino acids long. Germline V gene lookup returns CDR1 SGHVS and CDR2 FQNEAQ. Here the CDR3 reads CASSVSAGSGNAEQFF.

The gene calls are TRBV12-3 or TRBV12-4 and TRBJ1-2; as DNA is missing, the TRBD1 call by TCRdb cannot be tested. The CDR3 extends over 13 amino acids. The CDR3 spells CASSRDMLYGYTF.

CDR3 region: CASSLIDRGYSPLHF. The V gene is TRBV5-6, the J gene TRBJ1-6; with no DNA, the TCRdb D assignment of TRBD1 cannot be verified. In germline, CDR1 is SGHDT, CDR2 YYEEEE. CDR3 length: 15 residues.

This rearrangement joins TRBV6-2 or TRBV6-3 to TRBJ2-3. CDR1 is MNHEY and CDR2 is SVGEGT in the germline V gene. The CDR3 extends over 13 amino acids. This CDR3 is CASTNGGTDTQYF.

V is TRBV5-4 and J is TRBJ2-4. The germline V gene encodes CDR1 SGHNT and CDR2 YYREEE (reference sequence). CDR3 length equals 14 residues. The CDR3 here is CASSPIDNTNIQYF.

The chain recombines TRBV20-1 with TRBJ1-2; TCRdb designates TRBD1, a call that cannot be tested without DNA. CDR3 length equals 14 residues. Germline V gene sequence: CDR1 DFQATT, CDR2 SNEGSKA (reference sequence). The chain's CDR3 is CSASPGQGSGGYTF.

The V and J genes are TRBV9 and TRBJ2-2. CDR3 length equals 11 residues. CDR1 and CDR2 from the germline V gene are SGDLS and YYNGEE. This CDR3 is CASSVRGELFF.

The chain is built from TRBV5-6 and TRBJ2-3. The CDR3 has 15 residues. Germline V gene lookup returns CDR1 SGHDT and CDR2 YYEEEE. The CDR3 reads CASSARSWYTDTQYF.

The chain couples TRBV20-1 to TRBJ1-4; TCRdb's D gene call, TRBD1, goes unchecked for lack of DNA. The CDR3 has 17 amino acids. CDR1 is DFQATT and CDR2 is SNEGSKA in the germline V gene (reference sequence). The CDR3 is CSAGRIFRGSTNEKLFF.